A single sample gave rise to the 27 T cell receptor beta chains below, sequenced in a study of tissue-resident memory T cells in lung cancer. Sorting of CD8+ T cells was based on CD103 expression. TCR sequencing libraries incorporated unique molecular identifiers. TCRdb called the reads again in MiXCR, with one record for every CDR3 protein. The table shows some 400 distinct CDR3 sequences, with 15% to 20% occurring only once. Material: CD103- CD8+ T cells from lung tumor tissue. Receptor source: a human donor with treatment-naive lung cancer (subtype not recorded).

This clonotype turned up a few times. This sequence joins TRBV27 and TRBJ2-7, with TRBD1 identical over 8 bases. This CDR3 is 14 amino acids long. The junction had 5 bases not matched to a gene; V was cut back by 6 bases and J by 1 base. Germline V lookup: CDR1 MNHEY, CDR2 SMNVEV (reference sequence). The CDR3 coding sequence is TGTGCCAGCAGCCCGGGACAGGAGTCCTACGAGCAGTACTTC. Translation gives CASSPGQESYEQYF.

This clonotype is large in the sample. The V call is TRBV3-1, the J call TRBJ2-2; tentatively, D is TRBD1 (6 bases). This CDR3 is built from 15 residues. V lost 1 base and J 6 bases, leaving 12 bases between the germline ends. CDR1 LGHDT and CDR2 YNNKEL come from the germline V gene (reference sequence). The CDR3 sequence: CASSQVQGFAGELFF. CDR3 bases: TGTGCCAGCAGCCAAGTGCAGGGGTTCGCCGGGGAGCTGTTTTTT.

In this sample, this clonotype is medium-sized. The chain combines TRBV4-3 with TRBJ2-7; D is perhaps TRBD1 (6 bases). V lost 1 base to trimming and J lost 1 base, with 11 bases between them. The CDR3 contains 15 residues. The germline V gene has CDR1 LGHNA and CDR2 YSLEER. This CDR3 reads CASSQVQGGSYEQYF. CDR3 DNA sequence: TGCGCCAGCAGCCAAGTCCAAGGGGGTTCCTACGAGCAGTACTTC.

The chain carries TRBV15 and TRBJ1-2, with unresolved D. Per germline, CDR1 LNHNV and CDR2 YYDKDF (reference sequence). Trimming took off 5 bases at V and 3 bases at J, with 13 bases between the two ends. The CDR3 totals 14 residues. CDR3 sequence: CATSGAGKDYGYTF. CDR3 sequence (DNA): TGTGCCACCAGCGGTGCGGGGAAGGACTATGGCTACACCTTC.

The chain uses TRBV3-1 and TRBJ2-3, with 7 positions matching TRBD2. CDR1 is LGHDT, CDR2 YNNKEL, per germline (reference sequence). This CDR3 region has 15 residues. V dropped 4 bases and J dropped 2; count of bases not matched to a gene: 6. The CDR3 spells CASSLLREVTDTQYF. The DNA of the CDR3 is TGTGCCAGCAGCCTCTTACGGGAGGTCACAGATACGCAGTATTTT.

The chain combines TRBV29-1 with TRBJ1-3; D perhaps matches TRBD1 (5 bases). The CDR3 extends over 14 amino acids. CDR1 is SQVTM and CDR2 is ANQGSEA in the germline V gene. V lost 5 bases and J lost 2, with 13 bases in between. CDR3 region: CSVTQVDTGNTIYF. In nucleotides, the CDR3 is TGCAGCGTTACTCAGGTGGACACTGGAAACACCATATATTTT.

This chain links TRBV7-3 with TRBJ2-1, with D perhaps TRBD1 or TRBD2 (5 bases each). This CDR3 contains 20 residues. The V end lost 4 bases, the J end lost 7 bases, and 32 bases lay between the germline ends. CDR1 and CDR2 (germline): SGHTA, FQGTGA. In DNA form, the CDR3 reads TGTGCCAGCAGCTCCCATGGCGGAATCATTCGGCGGACCGAGGGGAATGAGCAGTTCTTC. Its translation is CASSSHGGIIRRTEGNEQFF.

This clonotype is classed as large. The V gene is TRBV5-4, the J gene TRBJ2-1; D is uncertain. With 1 base removed from V and 6 bases from J, the gap between germline ends came to 2 bases. The germline V gene has CDR1 SGHNT and CDR2 YYREEE (reference sequence). The CDR3 length is 11 residues. This chain's CDR3 is CASSLINEQFF. CDR3 bases: TGTGCCAGCAGCTTGATCAATGAGCAGTTCTTC.

This clonotype is medium-sized in the sample. V gene TRBV7-9 combines with J gene TRBJ1-5; the D is unclear. V was clipped by 5 bases and J by 7 bases, with 12 bases between them. From germline, CDR1 is SEHNR and CDR2 FQNEAQ (reference sequence). The CDR3 consists of 13 residues. CDR3 sequence reads: CASSPDKDQPQHF. CDR3 DNA sequence: TGTGCCAGCAGCCCCGACAAAGACCAGCCCCAGCATTTT. The full variable domain, with the rest looked up from reference TRBV7-9 and TRBJ1-5, is DTGVSQNPRHKITKRGQNVTFRCDPISEHNRLYWYRQTLGQGPEFLTYFQNEAQLEKSRLLSDRFSAERPKGSFSTLEIQRTEQGDSAMYLCASSPDKDQPQHFGDGTRLSIL.

Sample share makes this clonotype large. V gene TRBV19 combines with J gene TRBJ2-1; 10 positions match TRBD2. Germline loops: CDR1 LNHDA, CDR2 SQIVND (reference sequence). V lost 6 bases and J lost 5; bases outside the gene matches: 1. The CDR3 has 13 amino acids. CDR3 in amino acids: CASRLAGDNEQFF. CDR3 bases: TGTGCCAGTAGGCTAGCGGGAGACAATGAGCAGTTCTTC.

This clonotype is deemed large. V is TRBV29-1 and J is TRBJ1-4; D ambiguous. The CDR3 is 14 residues long. With 4 bases removed from V and 1 base from J, the gap between germline ends came to 10 bases. CDR1 SQVTM and CDR2 ANQGSEA come from the germline V gene. The CDR3 is CSVGAKGTNEKLFF. CDR3 nucleotides: TGCAGCGTTGGGGCGAAGGGAACTAATGAAAAACTGTTTTTT.

This clonotype counts as large. J is TRBJ1-1 and V is TRBV13; TRBD1 matches at 9 bases. V was clipped by 6 bases and J by 0 bases; unmatched bases: 8. This CDR3 spans 16 amino acids. Germline CDR1 is PRHDT and CDR2 is FYEKMQ (reference sequence). CDR3 amino acids: CASRLKGTGMNTEAFF. DNA of the CDR3: TGTGCCAGCAGGTTAAAGGGGACAGGGATGAACACTGAAGCTTTCTTT.

This clonotype is deemed medium-sized. The chain recombines TRBV29-1 with TRBJ2-1; 15 nucleotides align to TRBD2. The V segment lost 5 bases and the J segment 10 bases; nucleotides outside the gene matches: 18. The CDR3 runs 18 residues. The germline V gene encodes CDR1 SQVTM and CDR2 ANQGSEA. The CDR3 DNA is TGCAGCGTTCCCTTGTTCCGGACTAGCGGGGGGGCCGATTGGGAGCAGTTCTTC. Encoded protein: CSVPLFRTSGGADWEQFF.

This clonotype is deemed medium-sized. J is TRBJ2-4 and V is TRBV9; 9 nucleotides agree with TRBD1. Germline lookup yields CDR1 SGDLS and CDR2 YYNGEE. CDR3 length equals 16 residues. Trimming removed 1 base from V and 2 bases from J; junction bases left unmatched: 4. The CDR3: CASSVTGTGTKNIQYF. Here the CDR3 DNA reads TGTGCCAGCAGCGTAACGGGGACAGGGACCAAAAACATTCAGTACTTC.

This clonotype is deemed medium-sized. The chain joins TRBV5-1 to TRBJ2-1; D is unclear. This CDR3 comprises 12 residues. Germline CDR1 is SGHRS and CDR2 is YFSETQ. V lost 0 bases and J 5 bases, leaving 3 bases between the germline ends. The CDR3 DNA reads TGCGCCAGCAGCTTGGGTAACAATGAGCAGTTCTTC. The encoded protein is CASSLGNNEQFF. Using reference TRBV5-1 and TRBJ2-1 for the parts outside the CDR3, the full variable domain is KAGVTQTPRYLIKTRGQQVTLSCSPISGHRSVSWYQQTPGQGLQFLFEYFSETQRNKGNFPGRFSGRQFSNSRSEMNVSTLELGDSALYLCASSLGNNEQFFGPGTRLTVL.

In its sample, this clonotype ranks as large. The chain combines TRBV13 with TRBJ2-7; D not certain. The CDR3 covers 13 residues. Germline V CDR1 and CDR2: PRHDT, FYEKMQ (reference sequence). V lost 5 bases and J lost 0, with 8 bases in between. The CDR3 DNA is TGTGCCAGCAGCAGTCCCATCTCCTACGAGCAGTACTTC. As protein: CASSSPISYEQYF. Supplemented by reference TRBV13 and TRBJ2-7, the full variable domain reads AAGVIQSPRHLIKEKRETATLKCYPIPRHDTVYWYQQGPGQDPQFLISFYEKMQSDKGSIPDRFSAQQFSDYHSELNMSSLELGDSALYFCASSSPISYEQYFGPGTRLTVT.

This clonotype rates as large. CDR3 amino acids: CASSLSPGASNQPQHF. In nucleotides, the CDR3 is TGTGCCAGCAGCTTATCCCCGGGGGCCAGCAATCAGCCCCAGCATTTT. The V gene is TRBV7-6, the J gene TRBJ1-5; a possible D gene is TRBD1 (6 bases). The V gene's germline CDR1 is SGHVS and CDR2 FNYEAQ. The CDR3 is made up of 16 amino acids. The V gene lost 2 bases and the J gene lost 1 base, with 12 bases spanning the gap.

The chain recombines TRBV11-1 with TRBJ2-1; maybe TRBD2 (5 bases). V lost 2 bases, J lost 9 bases, and 11 bases lay in between. Germline V gene sequence: CDR1 SGHAT, CDR2 FQDESV (reference sequence). The CDR3 extends over 13 amino acids. Written as DNA, the CDR3 is TGTGCCAGCAGCTTATCTAGAGGGTTTGAGCAGTTCTTC. This gives the protein CASSLSRGFEQFF.

Details on this clonotype: This may stem from a read error, because a much larger clone lies one nucleotide away. The rearrangement uses TRBV29-1 and TRBJ1-4; 10 bases match TRBD1. The germline CDR1 and CDR2 sequences are SQVTM and ANQGSEA. V lost 6 bases to trimming and J lost 2 bases; unmatched junction nucleotides: 3. The CDR3 runs 14 residues. This CDR3 reads CSVGTGDTNEKLFF. DNA for the CDR3: TGCAGCGTAGGGACAGGGGACACTAATGAAAAACTGTTTTTT.

A word on this clonotype: It may be a read error: a sequence one base away is much more abundant. The gene calls are TRBV9 and TRBJ2-5; weak D call: TRBD1 (6 bases). The CDR3 is made up of 15 amino acids. Germline V CDR1 and CDR2: SGDLS, YYNGEE. The CDR3 reads CASSVGGGPQETQCF. DNA of the CDR3: TGTGCCAGCAGCGTAGGAGGGGGTCCCCAAGAGACCCAGTGCTTC. Filled out from reference TRBV9 and TRBJ2-5, the complete variable domain reads DSGVTQTPKHLITATGQRVTLRCSPRSGDLSVYWYQQSLDQGLQFLIQYYNGEERAKGNILERFSAQQFPDLHSELNLSSLELGDSALYFCASSVGGGPQETQCFGPGTRLLVL.

This clonotype is termed large. The CDR3: CAIRQGDEQFF. In DNA, the CDR3 is TGTGCCATTAGACAGGGGGATGAGCAGTTCTTC. V and J are TRBV2 and TRBJ2-1; 9 nucleotides line up with TRBD1. The length of the CDR3 is 11 residues. The ends lost 10 bases at V and 8 bases at J; junction bases unmatched: 3. Germline V gene lookup returns CDR1 SNHLY and CDR2 FYNNEI.

The chain couples TRBV27 to TRBJ2-3; either TRBD1 or TRBD2 may fit D (5 bases each). Trimming left V 5 bases short and J 2 bases short, with 11 bases between. Germline V gene data show CDR1 as MNHEY and CDR2 as SMNVEV (reference sequence). The CDR3 consists of 14 residues. CDR3 residues: CASSDWGYTDTQYF. The CDR3 coding sequence is TGTGCCAGCAGTGATTGGGGGTACACAGATACGCAGTATTTT.

Points on this clonotype: One junction end disagrees with the germline gene, perhaps due to a read error. The gene calls are TRBV7-2 and TRBJ1-5, with D unclear. Germline V gene sequence: CDR1 SGHTA, CDR2 FQGNSA. The CDR3 spans 15 residues. CDR3 residues: CASSLDIVSNKPQHF. The CDR3 region has the DNA TGTGCCAGCAGCTTAGACATCGTGAGCAATAAGCCCCAGCATTTT.

This clonotype is termed hyperexpanded. This chain connects TRBV11-2 to TRBJ1-2, with 11 bases matching TRBD1. Germline V gives CDR1 SGHAT, CDR2 FQNNGV. V shed 6 bases, J shed 3 bases, and the junction held 3 bases outside the gene matches. The CDR3 runs to 14 residues. The CDR3 region is CASRLGQGDYGYTF. CDR3 nucleotides: TGTGCCAGCAGGTTGGGACAGGGGGACTATGGCTACACCTTC.

About this clonotype itself: At one boundary the junction diverges from the germline segment, which might be a read error. The chain links TRBV14 to TRBJ2-2; 10 positions agree with TRBD2. Germline CDR1 is SGHDN and CDR2 is FVKESK. This CDR3 is built from 16 residues. The CDR3 spells CASSHTSGASTGELFF. CDR3 DNA sequence: TGTGCCAGCAGCCACACTAGCGGGGCGAGCACCGGGGAACTGTTTTTT.

In its sample, this clonotype is large (0.1 to 1%). This chain joins TRBV6-5 and TRBJ2-1; 7 bases are a match to TRBD2. CDR1 and CDR2 (germline): MNHEY, SVGAGI. V trimming: 0 bases; J trimming: 0 bases; junction bases outside the gene matches: 5. CDR3 length: 17 amino acids. For the CDR3, the DNA is TGTGCCAGCAGTTACTCCCTAGCGGCCAGCTCCTACAATGAGCAGTTCTTC. It encodes CASSYSLAASSYNEQFF.

This clonotype is categorized as large (0.1 to 1%). The CDR3 region is CSANVGPNNSPLHF. The DNA for the CDR3 is TGCAGTGCTAATGTGGGACCAAATAATTCACCCCTCCACTTT. The gene calls are TRBV20-1 and TRBJ1-6; possibly TRBD1 for D (5 bases). CDR3 length: 14 residues. The germline V gene has CDR1 DFQATT and CDR2 SNEGSKA (reference sequence). V was pared by 4 bases and J by 5 bases, with 12 bases between.